These 29 T cell receptor beta chains came from one sample sequenced in a study of shared clonotypes between healthy human individuals. Sequencing used immunoSEQ multiplex PCR; TCRdb keeps in-frame clones, though not all of them. The sample yields about 2.4 million clones, approximately 93% seen once. What was sequenced was naive CD4+ T cells from PBMCs. Subset: CD45RA+ positively selected. Receptors originate from a man aged 18 to 29 in good health. Some clones in this sample may be carry-over from other donors' samples.

This chain links TRBV7-9 with TRBJ2-5; TRBD1 agrees at 8 bases. The germline V gene encodes CDR1 SEHNR and CDR2 FQNEAQ (reference sequence). J was trimmed by 5 bases and V by 5 bases; bases with no gene match: 10. The CDR3 extends over 15 amino acids. CDR3 nucleotides: TGTGCCAGCAGCCCCGGACAGGGAAGAGGGGAGACCCAGTACTTC. This sequence encodes CASSPGQGRGETQYF.

J is TRBJ2-1 and V is TRBV6-1; 7 bases fit TRBD1. Germline CDR1 and CDR2: MNHNS and SASEGT. Trimming cost V 2 bases and J 6 bases; bases outside gene matches: 13. This CDR3 is built from 17 residues. The CDR3 DNA is TGTGCCAGCAGTGAAACCCTAAGGACATCAGGGGGCAATGAGCAGTTCTTC. As protein: CASSETLRTSGGNEQFF.

The chain combines TRBV11-2 with TRBJ2-3; the D gene is possibly TRBD2 (5 bases). The V end was cut by 1 base, the J end by 5 bases, with 25 bases between. CDR1 and CDR2 (germline): SGHAT, FQNNGV. The CDR3 spans 19 residues. The CDR3 spells CASSLGAYFSETGLDTQYF. In DNA, the CDR3 is TGTGCCAGCAGCTTAGGCGCATACTTTAGCGAGACTGGGTTAGATACGCAGTATTTT.

This chain connects TRBV6-5 to TRBJ1-1; D uncertain. The CDR3 runs to 12 residues. V shed 11 bases and J shed 0 bases, with 10 bases lying between them. Germline CDR1 reads MNHEY; CDR2 reads SVGAGI. The CDR3 DNA reads TGTGCCCCAGACGGCATGAACACTGAAGCTTTCTTT. Translation: CAPDGMNTEAFF.

On this clone itself: Other DNA sequences in the sample encode the same CDR3. CDR3 DNA: TGTGCCAGCAGCTTGGGTGGGGGATCCTACGAGCAGTACTTC. This codes for CASSLGGGSYEQYF. The V gene is TRBV11-2, the J gene TRBJ2-7, with D perhaps being TRBD1 or TRBD2 (5 bases each). Deletions cut 3 bases from V and 1 base from J, with 10 bases between. CDR1 is SGHAT, CDR2 FQNNGV, per germline. The CDR3 is made up of 14 amino acids.

The chain employs TRBV2 and TRBJ2-5; 14 nucleotides line up with TRBD2. Germline V lookup: CDR1 SNHLY, CDR2 FYNNEI. CDR3 size: 17 residues. The trim removed 5 bases at V and 4 bases at J, leaving 9 bases unmatched. DNA of the CDR3: TGTGCCAGCAGTACGACTAGCGGGAGGGCCCTCGGAGAGACCCAGTACTTC. This codes for CASSTTSGRALGETQYF. The variable domain in full, with the rest retrieved from reference TRBV2 and TRBJ2-5, is EPEVTQTPSHQVTQMGQEVILRCVPISNHLYFYWYRQILGQKVEFLVSFYNNEISEKSEIFDDQFSVERPDGSNFTLKIRSTKLEDSAMYFCASSTTSGRALGETQYFGPGTRLLVL.

V is TRBV5-8 and J is TRBJ1-5, with a tentative D call TRBD1 (6 bases). V lost 5 bases, J lost 1 base, and 16 bases lay in between. In germline, CDR1 is SGHTS, CDR2 YDEGEE. The CDR3 contains 16 residues. The CDR3 DNA is TGTGCCAGCAGACGAATCCGGAGGGGGAGCAATCAGCCCCAGCATTTT. Amino acids: CASRRIRRGSNQPQHF.

The chain is built from TRBV5-1 and TRBJ2-3; 7 nucleotides align to TRBD1. Trimming took 5 bases from V and 3 from J; bases not matched to a gene: 9. Germline V CDR1 and CDR2: SGHRS, YFSETQ. The CDR3 is 15 amino acids. CDR3 loop: CASRPDRENTDTQYF. The CDR3 bases are TGCGCCAGCAGACCCGACAGGGAGAATACAGATACGCAGTATTTT.

As concerns this clone: Other DNA sequences within the sample encode an identical CDR3. The CDR3 coding sequence is TGTGCCAGCAGCTTAGGAGGGACGAACACTGAAGCTTTCTTT. This translates into CASSLGGTNTEAFF. The chain joins TRBV7-3 to TRBJ1-1; weak D call: TRBD1 (5 bases). Trimming took off 2 bases at V and 1 base at J, with 8 bases between the two ends. The CDR3 is 14 amino acids. From germline, CDR1 is SGHTA and CDR2 FQGTGA.

The genes are TRBV2 and TRBJ2-1, with D perhaps assigned TRBD1 or TRBD2 (5 bases each). The CDR3 covers 15 residues. Per germline, CDR1 SNHLY and CDR2 FYNNEI. Trimming removed 6 bases at V and 9 bases at J, with 21 bases between. The CDR3 sequence is CASRSPEGKVVEQFF. DNA for the CDR3: TGTGCCAGCAGATCCCCCGAGGGGAAGGTGGTTGAGCAGTTCTTC.

The chain recombines TRBV11-2 with TRBJ2-1; D is ambiguous. The CDR3 covers 13 residues. Per germline, CDR1 SGHAT and CDR2 FQNNGV. V was shortened by 3 bases and J by 7 bases, with 10 bases between the two germline ends. CDR3 in amino acids: CASSFGKRNEQFF. CDR3 in DNA: TGTGCCAGCAGCTTTGGAAAGAGGAATGAGCAGTTCTTC.

The genes are TRBV27 and TRBJ2-7; the D gene is possibly TRBD1 (6 bases). V shed 5 bases and J shed 0 bases, with 17 bases lying between them. Germline lookup yields CDR1 MNHEY and CDR2 SMNVEV (reference sequence). CDR3 length: 16 residues. CDR3 in DNA: TGTGCCAGCAGTCTGGCCTGGACAGTAAACTCCTACGAGCAGTACTTC. Protein sequence: CASSLAWTVNSYEQYF.

The V call is TRBV29-1, the J call TRBJ2-3, with TRBD2 matching over 9 bases. Germline V gene data show CDR1 as SQVTM and CDR2 as ANQGSEA. This CDR3 spans 12 amino acids. The CDR3 DNA sequence: TGCAGTATAGCGGGAGGCACAGATACGCAGTATTTT. Translation gives CSIAGGTDTQYF.

This sequence joins TRBV27 and TRBJ2-5; the D is unclear. V was trimmed by 6 bases and J by 0 bases, leaving 11 bases between them. Germline V CDR1 and CDR2: MNHEY, SMNVEV (reference sequence). The CDR3 covers 14 residues. This chain's CDR3 is CASSLNSHQETQYF. DNA for the CDR3: TGTGCCAGCAGCCTAAACTCCCACCAAGAGACCCAGTACTTC.

The chain combines TRBV29-1 with TRBJ2-1, with D possibly being TRBD2 (7 bases). The length of the CDR3 is 18 residues. Trimming took off 8 bases at V and 4 bases at J, with 30 bases between the two ends. Germline assignment: CDR1 SQVTM and CDR2 ANQGSEA. CDR3 nucleotides: TGCAGCTGCAGGGACACAGGCTCTGGACTAGAGGGTTACAATGAGCAGTTCTTC. Translated, it gives CSCRDTGSGLEGYNEQFF.

Notes on this clone: This sample also contains other DNA sequences that code for the same CDR3. This chain joins TRBV5-1 and TRBJ1-4; no reliable D call. Germline CDR1 reads SGHRS; CDR2 reads YFSETQ. The length of the CDR3 is 14 residues. V lost 2 bases, J lost 5 bases, and 10 bases lay in between. This chain's CDR3 is CASSFEGGNEKLFF. The DNA for the CDR3 is TGCGCCAGCAGCTTCGAGGGTGGGAATGAAAAACTGTTTTTT.

The chain uses TRBV19 and TRBJ2-2; TRBD1 might be the D (6 bases). V dropped 8 bases and J dropped 0 bases, with 16 bases sitting between them. The CDR3 is 16 residues long. Germline values: CDR1 LNHDA, CDR2 SQIVND (reference sequence). In DNA form, the CDR3 reads TGTGCCAGTCGGTGGGGGCCCCACCCGAACACCGGGGAGCTGTTTTTT. Protein: CASRWGPHPNTGELFF. Full variable domain (missing parts from reference TRBV19 and TRBJ2-2): DGGITQSPKYLFRKEGQNVTLSCEQNLNHDAMYWYRQDPGQGLRLIYYSQIVNDFQKGDIAEGYSVSREKKESFPLTVTSAQKNPTAFYLCASRWGPHPNTGELFFGEGSRLTVL.

As regards this clone: Other DNA sequences in this sample translate to the same CDR3. The V gene is TRBV11-2, the J gene TRBJ2-5; 9 nucleotides match TRBD1. Germline V CDR1 and CDR2: SGHAT, FQNNGV. The CDR3 has 13 amino acids. V trimming: 4 bases; J trimming: 5 bases; junction bases outside the gene matches: 2. As DNA, the CDR3 is TGTGCCAGCAGCTCCGACAGGGGGGAGACCCAGTACTTC. It yields the protein CASSSDRGETQYF.

The V and J genes are TRBV6-1 and TRBJ1-1; 9 nucleotides line up with TRBD1. The V gene's germline CDR1 is MNHNS and CDR2 SASEGT. CDR3 length: 14 amino acids. Unmatched junction bases numbered 8, after V lost 6 bases and J lost 6 bases. CDR3 sequence: CASSRGQGFSEAFF. The CDR3 DNA follows: TGTGCCAGCAGCCGCGGACAGGGGTTCTCTGAAGCTTTCTTT.

The rearrangement links TRBV5-1 to TRBJ1-1; D uncertain. V was cut by 0 bases and J by 4 bases, with 16 bases left in between. This CDR3 has 16 amino acids. Germline-derived CDR1 and CDR2 are SGHRS and YFSETQ. CDR3 loop: CASSLAAKGSGTEAFF. The CDR3 DNA reads TGCGCCAGCAGCTTGGCCGCAAAAGGGAGCGGCACTGAAGCTTTCTTT.

As to this clone: The sample contains more than one DNA sequence encoding this CDR3. This sequence joins TRBV2 and TRBJ1-2, with D unresolved. The CDR3 runs to 12 residues. Germline CDR1 is SNHLY and CDR2 is FYNNEI. V was trimmed by 3 bases and J by 4 bases, leaving 6 bases between them. CDR3 loop: CASSEGAYGYTF. CDR3 DNA sequence: TGTGCCAGCAGTGAGGGCGCCTATGGCTACACCTTC.

CDR3 loop: CASSLSPGVSSPLHF. The CDR3 nucleotides read TGTGCCAGCAGCTTATCCCCAGGGGTCTCTTCACCCCTCCACTTT. This sequence joins TRBV7-9 and TRBJ1-6, with D possibly being TRBD1 (6 bases). CDR3 length equals 15 residues. CDR1 and CDR2 (germline): SEHNR, FQNEAQ (reference sequence). V dropped 2 bases and J dropped 9 bases, with 14 bases sitting between them.

The V call is TRBV5-4, the J call TRBJ2-6; unclear D gene. V lost 0 bases and J lost 0, with 4 bases in between. This CDR3 spans 15 amino acids. Germline CDR1 and CDR2: SGHNT and YYREEE (reference sequence). CDR3 DNA sequence: TGTGCCAGCAGCTTGGACTACTCTGGGGCCAACGTCCTGACTTTC. Protein: CASSLDYSGANVLTF.

The chain recombines TRBV2 with TRBJ1-1; possible D gene TRBD1, 5 bases. The CDR3 spans 14 residues. Trimming removed 5 bases from V and 4 bases from J, with 14 bases in between. Germline CDR1 is SNHLY and CDR2 is FYNNEI. The CDR3, as DNA: TGTGCCAGCAGTAACAGGCTAGGGAGCACTGAAGCTTTCTTT. Protein sequence: CASSNRLGSTEAFF. The entire variable domain, with the rest obtained from reference TRBV2 and TRBJ1-1, is as follows: EPEVTQTPSHQVTQMGQEVILRCVPISNHLYFYWYRQILGQKVEFLVSFYNNEISEKSEIFDDQFSVERPDGSNFTLKIRSTKLEDSAMYFCASSNRLGSTEAFFGQGTRLTVV.

The chain combines TRBV27 with TRBJ1-4, with 8 bases aligning to TRBD1. Germline loops: CDR1 MNHEY, CDR2 SMNVEV (reference sequence). CDR3 length: 17 amino acids. The trim removed 1 base at V and 7 bases at J, leaving 11 bases unmatched. The CDR3 region has the DNA TGTGCCAGCAGTTTATATCTTCGCAGGGGGCGCGGTGAAAAACTGTTTTTT. Encoded protein: CASSLYLRRGRGEKLFF.

The genes are TRBV27 and TRBJ2-7; no clear D gene. From germline, CDR1 is MNHEY and CDR2 SMNVEV (reference sequence). V lost 5 bases to trimming and J lost 1 base, with 12 bases between them. The CDR3 has 14 residues. The CDR3 DNA sequence: TGTGCCAGCAGTCCGGGCGCGAGATCCTACGAGCAGTACTTC. As protein: CASSPGARSYEQYF.

The V and J genes are TRBV7-3 and TRBJ2-1; the match to TRBD2 covers 13 bases. This CDR3 has 16 residues. Germline CDR1 SGHTA, CDR2 FQGTGA. The J segment lost 6 bases and the V segment lost 5 bases, leaving 7 bases of the junction unmatched. CDR3 loop: CASSLRTSGSVNEQFF. CDR3 coding DNA: TGTGCCAGCAGCCTGCGGACTAGCGGGAGTGTCAATGAGCAGTTCTTC.

J is TRBJ2-7 and V is TRBV7-7; perhaps D is TRBD1 or TRBD2 (5 bases each). From germline, CDR1 is SSHAT and CDR2 FNYEAQ (reference sequence). V lost 1 base and J 10 bases, leaving 14 bases between the germline ends. The CDR3 length is 13 residues. CDR3 in amino acids: CASSLEVVGAQYF. CDR3 nucleotides: TGTGCCAGCAGCTTAGAGGTCGTCGGGGCTCAGTACTTC.

In its sample, this clone was seen a few times. V usage is TRBV5-6 and J usage is TRBJ1-1; no firm D call. The CDR3 extends over 13 amino acids. Germline values: CDR1 SGHDT, CDR2 YYEEEE. Deletions cut 0 bases from V and 11 bases from J, with 14 bases between. The CDR3 spells CASSLGRGSGAFF. The CDR3 nucleotides are TGTGCCAGCAGCTTGGGACGGGGATCTGGGGCTTTCTTT.